The TCR beta chain under discussion was sequenced for a study of OX40 agonist ivuxolimab in advanced cancers. Overall study context: Eligibility admitted prior anti-PD-1, anti-PD-L1 or anti-CTLA-4 therapy; around 42% had some.

This table comes from immunoSEQ multiplex PCR, and its TCRdb copy is limited to in-frame clones, with some not included. The sample lists 80,000 or so clones, roughly nine tenths occurring once. The material was CD4+ or CD8+ T cells sorted from blood, obtained in a trial of the OX40 agonist ivuxolimab. The receptor was derived from an adult with an advanced solid tumor such as melanoma, head and neck, liver or kidney cancer.

The CDR3 spells CASTIPGQNQPQHF. The CDR3 bases are TGTGCCAGCACGATACCCGGACAGAATCAGCCCCAGCATTTT. The chain employs TRBV28 and TRBJ1-5, with a possible D match to TRBD1 (6 bases). The CDR3 loop spans 14 amino acids. Germline V gene sequence: CDR1 MDHEN, CDR2 SYDVKM. Trimming pared 7 bases from V and 4 bases from J, leaving 14 bases between.